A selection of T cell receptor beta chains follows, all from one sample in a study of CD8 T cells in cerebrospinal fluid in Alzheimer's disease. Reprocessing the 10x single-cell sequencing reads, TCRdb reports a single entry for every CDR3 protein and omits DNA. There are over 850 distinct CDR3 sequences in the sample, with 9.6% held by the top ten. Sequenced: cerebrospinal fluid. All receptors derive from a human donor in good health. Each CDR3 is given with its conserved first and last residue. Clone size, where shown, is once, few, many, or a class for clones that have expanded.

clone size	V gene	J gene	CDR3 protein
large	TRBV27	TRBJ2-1	CASSPPQGGQFF
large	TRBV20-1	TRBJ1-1	CSARPGSSNTEAFF
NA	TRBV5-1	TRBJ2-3	CASSLEPSGRAMDTQYF
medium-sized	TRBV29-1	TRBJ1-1	CSVGRDRGMNTEAFF
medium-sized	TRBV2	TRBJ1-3	CASKGAGNTIYF
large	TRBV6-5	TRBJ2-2	CASSYRSGYTGELFF
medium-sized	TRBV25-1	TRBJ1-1	CASSMAGANTEAFF
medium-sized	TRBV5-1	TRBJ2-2	CASSASGMGGGELFF
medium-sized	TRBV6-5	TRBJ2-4	CASAPQRTALLAKNIQYF
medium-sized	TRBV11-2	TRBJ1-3	CASSFQGNTIYF
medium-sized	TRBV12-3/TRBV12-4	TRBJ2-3	CASSPPREGSTDTQYF
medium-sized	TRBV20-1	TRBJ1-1	CSARDQGQVVVAFF
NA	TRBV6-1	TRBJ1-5	CASSPTGGNQPQHF
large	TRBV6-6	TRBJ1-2	CASSYREDGYTF
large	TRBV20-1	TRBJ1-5	CSARDETRKGNQPQHF
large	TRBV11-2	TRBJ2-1	CASSLPLSSGGAREQFF
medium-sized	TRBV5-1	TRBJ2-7	CASSAQEAGEQYF
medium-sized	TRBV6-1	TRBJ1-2	CASRGQDFYGYTF
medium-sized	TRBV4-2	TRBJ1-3	CASSQFQGVSGNTIYF
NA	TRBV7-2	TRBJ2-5	CASSLVPRQETQYF
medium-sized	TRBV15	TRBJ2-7	CATSRGSGFEQYF
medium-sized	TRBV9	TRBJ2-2	CASSVSSKSQAGELFF
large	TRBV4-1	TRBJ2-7	CASSQAGGVGGFYEQYF
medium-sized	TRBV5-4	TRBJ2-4	CASSPTDRVNIQYF
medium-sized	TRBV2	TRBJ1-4	CASSESSEKLFF
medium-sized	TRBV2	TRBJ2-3	CASRSTGQDTQYF
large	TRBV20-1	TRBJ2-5	CSASKVGETQYF
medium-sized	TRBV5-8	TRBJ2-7	CASSIGGSYEQYF
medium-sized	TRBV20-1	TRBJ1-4	CSASTPVSLGEKLFF
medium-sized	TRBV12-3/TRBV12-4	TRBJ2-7	CASTPPDRVDEQYF
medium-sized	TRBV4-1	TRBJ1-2	CASSQDPTTNYGYTF
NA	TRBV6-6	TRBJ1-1	CATRIAQGLNTEAFF
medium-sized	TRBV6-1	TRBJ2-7	CASSPRDREHEQYF
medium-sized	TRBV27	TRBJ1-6	CASSLSWQFNSPLHF
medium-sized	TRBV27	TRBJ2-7	CASSSTSRGEQYF
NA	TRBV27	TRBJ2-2	CASSSGGGGELFF
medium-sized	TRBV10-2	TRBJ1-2	CASSGAGLGYTF
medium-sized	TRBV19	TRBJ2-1	CASRERDREQFF
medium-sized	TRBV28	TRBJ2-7	CASRAWLTYEQYF
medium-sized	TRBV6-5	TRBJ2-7	CASSRDRASSYEQYF
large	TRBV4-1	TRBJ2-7	CASSLAPDRQTYEQYF
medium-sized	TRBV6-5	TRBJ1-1	CASKLLGGNTEAFF
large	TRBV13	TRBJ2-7	CASSALGGGDEQYF
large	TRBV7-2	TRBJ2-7	CASSRQRDYEQYF
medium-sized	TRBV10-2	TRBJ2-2	CASSGLADTGELFF
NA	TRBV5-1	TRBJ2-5	CASGEKGGAETQYF
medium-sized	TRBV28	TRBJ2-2	CASGDPDTGELFF